This passage covers 28 T cell receptor beta chains from one sample sequenced in a study of blood T cell repertoires in COVID-19. TCRdb keeps only in-frame clones here, not all; method: immunoSEQ multiplex PCR. The table includes fewer than 350,000 clones, around 81% detected once. The sequencing input was peripheral blood. All receptors derive from an older woman with active or convalescent COVID-19.

The rearrangement joins TRBV7-9 to TRBJ2-3; the match to TRBD2 covers 7 bases. Germline V gene lookup returns CDR1 SEHNR and CDR2 FQNEAQ (reference sequence). The ends lost 2 bases at V and 2 bases at J; junction bases unmatched: 4. The CDR3 loop spans 15 amino acids. CDR3 nucleotides: TGTGCCAGCAGCTTAACCGGGACTAACACAGATACGCAGTATTTT. Translation gives CASSLTGTNTDTQYF.

This clone was counted once. This sequence joins TRBV7-8 and TRBJ1-2; D perhaps matches TRBD1 (5 bases). Germline V gene data show CDR1 as SGHVS and CDR2 as FQNEAQ. V lost 5 bases and J 2 bases, leaving 9 bases between the germline ends. The CDR3 is 13 amino acids. For the CDR3, the DNA is TGTGCCAGCAGCCTAAGACAGAACTATGGCTACACCTTC. As protein: CASSLRQNYGYTF.

The chain employs TRBV2 and TRBJ1-4; D unclear. V gave up 1 base and J gave up 1 base, with 4 bases separating them. This CDR3 is built from 14 residues. Germline loops: CDR1 SNHLY, CDR2 FYNNEI. The CDR3 loop reads CASSEDRTNEKLFF. The CDR3 DNA is TGTGCCAGCAGTGAAGACAGAACTAATGAAAAACTGTTTTTT.

This sequence joins TRBV6-6 and TRBJ1-5; a weak D match, TRBD1 (5 bases). This CDR3 has 14 residues. CDR1 is MNHNY, CDR2 SVGAGI, per germline (reference sequence). Trimming took off 4 bases at V and 5 bases at J, with 12 bases between the two ends. CDR3 protein: CASSSQGSYQPQHF. DNA for the CDR3: TGTGCCAGCAGTTCTCAGGGTTCTTATCAGCCCCAGCATTTT.

In this sample, this clone turned up many times. J is TRBJ2-1 and V is TRBV3-1 (or the pseudogene TRBV3-2), with D perhaps TRBD2 (5 bases). The germline V gene encodes CDR1 LGHDT and CDR2 YNNKEL (reference sequence). Trimming pared 4 bases from V and 15 bases from J, leaving 16 bases between. The CDR3 is 12 residues long. CDR3 sequence (DNA): TGTGCCAGCAGCCTCGAGGGCGTCACCTTGTTCTTC. The encoded protein is CASSLEGVTLFF.

The rearrangement uses TRBV19 and TRBJ2-1; TRBD2 aligns across 9 bases. V lost 9 bases to trimming and J lost 2 bases; unmatched junction nucleotides: 5. CDR1 and CDR2 from the germline V gene are LNHDA and SQIVND (reference sequence). This CDR3 spans 14 amino acids. CDR3 sequence (DNA): TGTGCCAGCAAGCGGGGGGTTCCCTACAATGAGCAGTTCTTC. It is translated as CASKRGVPYNEQFF.

This chain connects TRBV5-1 to TRBJ1-3; 8 bases align to TRBD1. Germline V lookup: CDR1 SGHRS, CDR2 YFSETQ. The CDR3 is made up of 17 amino acids. With 0 bases clipped from V and 5 bases from J, the junction kept 10 bases outside the gene matches. The CDR3 DNA reads TGCGCCAGCAGCTTGGAAGTTTCAGGGGGCAGGAGAAACACCATATATTTT. Encoded protein: CASSLEVSGGRRNTIYF.

The rearrangement uses TRBV24-1 and TRBJ2-1, with unresolved D. This CDR3 has 14 residues. The germline V gene encodes CDR1 KGHDR and CDR2 SFDVKD. V lost 3 bases, J lost 5 bases, and 10 bases lay in between. The CDR3 reads CATSDGHRDNEQFF. Written as DNA, the CDR3 is TGTGCCACCAGTGATGGGCATCGCGACAATGAGCAGTTCTTC.

The chain carries TRBV27 and TRBJ1-4; D might be TRBD1 (6 bases). V was clipped by 2 bases and J by 2 bases, with 9 bases between them. From germline, CDR1 is MNHEY and CDR2 SMNVEV (reference sequence). This CDR3 contains 15 residues. CDR3 in amino acids: CASSLVQGTNEKLFF. CDR3 DNA: TGTGCCAGCAGTTTAGTACAGGGCACTAATGAAAAACTGTTTTTT.

The table lists this clone with a count of one. V usage is TRBV7-3 and J usage is TRBJ2-3, with 7 bases matching TRBD1. V was pared by 5 bases and J by 1 base, with 3 bases of the junction left unmatched. Germline CDR1 and CDR2: SGHTA and FQGTGA. CDR3 size: 14 residues. CDR3 nucleotide sequence: TGTGCCAGCAGCCTTACAGGGGGCACAGATACGCAGTATTTT. It encodes CASSLTGGTDTQYF.

The chain has TRBV7-8 and TRBJ1-1, with 7 positions matching TRBD1. The germline CDR1 and CDR2 sequences are SGHVS and FQNEAQ. There are 17 residues in the CDR3. V lost 6 bases and J lost 5; bases outside the gene matches: 18. DNA for the CDR3: TGTGCCAGCAGTTCTACAGGGGCCTTGCACCCGGGAACTGAAGCTTTCTTT. The encoded protein is CASSSTGALHPGTEAFF.

This clone appeared once. This CDR3 is CASGLLASGGWSGNTEAFF. The CDR3 bases are TGTGCTAGTGGTTTACTAGCCTCAGGGGGTTGGAGTGGGAACACTGAAGCTTTCTTT. The rearrangement joins TRBV12-5 to TRBJ1-1; the match to TRBD1 covers 7 bases. Trimming at V came to 3 bases and at J to 1 base, leaving 17 bases not matched to a gene. The germline CDR1 and CDR2 sequences are LGHNT and FRNRAP. CDR3 length: 19 residues.

V and J are TRBV7-9 and TRBJ1-2; 9 bases fit TRBD1. J gave up 7 bases and V 4 bases, and 7 bases lay outside the gene matches. CDR3 length: 14 amino acids. From germline, CDR1 is SEHNR and CDR2 FQNEAQ (reference sequence). The CDR3 loop reads CASSSDGTGTGYTF. The DNA of the CDR3 is TGTGCCAGCAGCTCCGACGGGACAGGGACTGGCTACACCTTC.

This clone was observed once. The CDR3 DNA follows: TGTGCCAGCAGCACGAGCGCCCGGCCGAGGGATTACAATGAGCAGTTCTTC. Translating it yields CASSTSARPRDYNEQFF. This chain connects TRBV7-9 to TRBJ2-1, with D perhaps matching TRBD2 (5 bases). Germline-derived CDR1 and CDR2 are SEHNR and FQNEAQ (reference sequence). The CDR3 spans 17 residues. V was clipped by 5 bases and J by 4 bases, with 21 bases between them.

The rearrangement joins TRBV19 to TRBJ1-6; maybe TRBD1 (5 bases). CDR1 is LNHDA, CDR2 SQIVND, per germline (reference sequence). Trimming pared 5 bases from V and 9 bases from J, leaving 17 bases between. The CDR3 consists of 15 residues. CDR3 loop: CASSAGTNSASPLHF. CDR3 sequence (DNA): TGTGCCAGTAGTGCGGGGACTAATTCGGCTTCACCCCTCCACTTT.

This chain uses TRBV2 with TRBJ1-1; 7 positions match TRBD1. The CDR3 spans 14 residues. After removal of 4 bases from V and 5 bases from J, the junction contained 7 bases not matched to a gene. Looked up from germline, CDR1 is SNHLY and CDR2 is FYNNEI. CDR3 DNA sequence: TGTGCCAGCAGTGTGGAGGGGGCGAGAACTGAAGCTTTCTTT. This encodes CASSVEGARTEAFF. Supplemented by reference TRBV2 and TRBJ1-1, the full variable domain reads EPEVTQTPSHQVTQMGQEVILRCVPISNHLYFYWYRQILGQKVEFLVSFYNNEISEKSEIFDDQFSVERPDGSNFTLKIRSTKLEDSAMYFCASSVEGARTEAFFGQGTRLTVV.

V usage is TRBV3-1 (or the pseudogene TRBV3-2) and J usage is TRBJ1-1; 10 bases match TRBD1. CDR3 length: 16 amino acids. V trimming: 0 bases; J trimming: 5 bases; junction bases outside the gene matches: 6. Germline V CDR1 and CDR2: LGHDT, YNNKEL (reference sequence). CDR3 DNA: TGTGCCAGCAGCCAAGATAGGACGGACAGGGGGACTGAAGCTTTCTTT. It is translated as CASSQDRTDRGTEAFF.

The chain is built from TRBV6-1 and TRBJ1-2, with TRBD1 matching over 9 bases. In germline, CDR1 is MNHNS, CDR2 SASEGT. V shed 3 bases and J 2 bases; nucleotides not matched to a gene: 10. CDR3 size: 17 residues. Here the CDR3 reads CASSDAVGTGINYGYTF. In DNA form, the CDR3 reads TGTGCCAGCAGTGACGCGGTAGGGACAGGGATAAACTATGGCTACACCTTC.

J is TRBJ1-3 and V is TRBV9, with D tentatively TRBD1 (5 bases). This CDR3 has 11 amino acids. With 7 bases removed from V and 8 bases from J, the gap between germline ends came to 10 bases. Germline lookup yields CDR1 SGDLS and CDR2 YYNGEE. Here the CDR3 DNA reads TGTGCCAGCGGACATGGTGACACCATATATTTT. Translating gives CASGHGDTIYF.

The V gene is TRBV4-2, the J gene TRBJ2-1, with 11 bases matching TRBD2. V shed 3 bases, J shed 5 bases, and the junction held 12 bases outside the gene matches. CDR3 length equals 18 residues. The germline V gene has CDR1 LGHNA and CDR2 YNFKEQ. The CDR3 region has the DNA TGTGCCAGCAGCCATGAACTAGCGGGGGCCCTACTTGACAATGAGCAGTTCTTC. This codes for CASSHELAGALLDNEQFF.

The V gene is TRBV11-3, the J gene TRBJ2-2; 8 bases match TRBD1. This CDR3 spans 17 amino acids. Germline trimming cut 1 base from V and 5 bases from J; bases unmatched to any gene: 9. The germline CDR1 and CDR2 sequences are SGHNT and YENEEA. CDR3 in amino acids: CASSLAPGQGRTGELFF. The DNA of the CDR3 is TGTGCCAGCAGCTTAGCACCAGGACAGGGAAGGACCGGGGAGCTGTTTTTT.

This sequence joins TRBV7-6 and TRBJ1-2, with TRBD1 identical over 11 bases. CDR1 and CDR2 from the germline V gene are SGHVS and FNYEAQ. Trimming cost V 5 bases and J 8 bases; bases outside gene matches: 10. This CDR3 contains 15 residues. This CDR3 reads CASSRGQGATHGYTF. DNA of the CDR3: TGTGCCAGCAGCAGAGGACAGGGGGCGACTCACGGCTACACCTTC.

V is TRBV24-1 and J is TRBJ2-5; TRBD1 agrees at 10 bases. The V segment lost 4 bases and the J segment 5 bases; nucleotides outside the gene matches: 6. This CDR3 is built from 15 residues. The V gene's germline CDR1 is KGHDR and CDR2 SFDVKD. Here the CDR3 reads CATSDPTGGRETQYF. As DNA, the CDR3 is TGTGCCACCAGTGACCCGACAGGGGGCCGGGAGACCCAGTACTTC.

The genes are TRBV7-3 and TRBJ1-2; D remains ambiguous. This CDR3 is 18 amino acids long. Germline V gives CDR1 SGHTA, CDR2 FQGTGA. With 1 base removed from V and 6 bases from J, the gap between germline ends came to 24 bases. CDR3 protein: CASSLSPAPPGITNGYTF. The CDR3 DNA sequence: TGTGCCAGCAGCTTAAGTCCTGCTCCCCCGGGAATAACTAATGGCTACACCTTC.

The rearrangement joins TRBV21-1 to TRBJ2-7; TRBD1, the D gene given by the table, was not confirmed from the DNA. TRBV21-1 is termed a pseudogene. This CDR3 comprises 18 residues. CDR3 coding DNA: TGTGCCAGCAGCAAAGAAGGGACCCGGGACAGGGGGTCCTACGAGCAGTACTTC. Translating gives CASSKEGTRDRGSYEQYF.

This clone was observed a few times. CDR3 protein: CATSRGTGVRAGANVLTF. The CDR3 bases are TGTGCCACCAGCAGAGGGACAGGCGTACGCGCCGGGGCCAACGTCCTGACTTTC. This chain connects TRBV15 to TRBJ2-6; the match to TRBD1 covers 7 bases. Germline CDR1 LNHNV, CDR2 YYDKDF (reference sequence). V lost 1 base to trimming and J lost 4 bases; unmatched junction nucleotides: 10. This CDR3 spans 18 amino acids.

The gene calls are TRBV25-1 and TRBJ1-2; maybe TRBD1 (5 bases). The CDR3 contains 14 residues. Germline-derived CDR1 and CDR2 are MGHDK and SYGVNS. Written as DNA, the CDR3 is TGTGCTTCCTACGAAGGGACTTCTAACTATGGCTACACCTTC. Translating gives CASYEGTSNYGYTF.

The rearrangement joins TRBV9 to TRBJ2-1, with TRBD2 matching 15 bases. J gave up 15 bases and V 4 bases, and 11 bases lay outside the gene matches. The germline V gene encodes CDR1 SGDLS and CDR2 YYNGEE. The CDR3 is 15 amino acids. CDR3 amino acids: CASSSTGLAGGPLFF. CDR3 DNA sequence: TGTGCCAGCAGCTCAACAGGACTAGCGGGGGGGCCTTTGTTCTTC.